The rows below give T cell receptor beta chains drawn from one sample of a study of beta chain features in type 1 diabetes. Clones were sequenced by immunoSEQ multiplex PCR, and TCRdb holds only the in-frame ones, with some missing. The sample holds roughly 130,000 clones, about 8.7% seen once. Sequenced sample: central memory CD4+ T cells from blood. These TCRs come from a man younger than 30 in good health. Each CDR3 is given with its conserved first and last residue. D genes are given only for firm matches. The size entry is marked missing in some rows and otherwise reads once, few, many or a size class.

>TRBJ2-1|TRBD2|-|TRBV10-1
CASSEVGGGSSYNEQFF
TGCGCCAGCAGTGAGGTTGGCGGGGGGAGCTCCTACAATGAGCAGTTCTTC
>TRBJ2-7|TRBD1|few|TRBV27
CASSRQQGAREQYF
TGTGCCAGCAGTCGCCAACAGGGGGCGCGAGAGCAGTACTTC
>TRBJ2-3|TRBD1|-|TRBV7-9
CASSSGTGGTDTQYF
TGTGCCAGCAGCTCCGGGACAGGGGGCACAGATACGCAGTATTTT
>TRBJ2-2|-|-|TRBV21-1
CASSKASGQGATGELFF
TGTGCCAGCAGCAAAGCGAGTGGGCAGGGGGCGACCGGGGAGCTGTTTTTT
>TRBJ2-3|TRBD2|few|TRBV30
CAWSVIRRLAGGPSTDTQYF
TGTGCCTGGAGTGTAATCAGGCGCCTAGCGGGGGGGCCCAGCACAGATACGCAGTATTTT
>TRBJ1-4|-|-|TRBV19
CASSRQRDEKLFF
TGTGCCAGTAGTCGGCAGAGGGATGAAAAACTGTTTTTT
>TRBJ2-7|-|few|TRBV13
CASSRRSSYEQYF
TGTGCCAGCAGCAGAAGGAGCTCCTACGAGCAGTACTTC
>TRBJ1-4|-|-|TRBV10-3
CAISPFGQGSTNEKLFF
TGTGCCATCAGCCCTTTCGGCCAGGGGAGCACTAATGAAAAACTGTTTTTT
>TRBJ2-5|-|few|TRBV30
CAWSVKGSQETQYF
TGTGCCTGGAGTGTTAAGGGGTCCCAAGAGACCCAGTACTTC
>TRBJ2-7|-|few|TRBV19
CASSGGTYEQYF
TGTGCCAGTAGTGGGGGCACCTACGAGCAGTACTTC
>TRBJ2-7|-|-|TRBV19
CASSIAKGAYEQYF
TGTGCCAGTAGTATAGCAAAGGGGGCCTACGAGCAGTACTTC
>TRBJ1-5|TRBD1|-|TRBV6-6
CASSADRDQPQHF
TGTGCCAGCAGCGCCGACAGGGATCAGCCCCAGCATTTT
>TRBJ1-5|TRBD1|-|TRBV19
CASSIGGQFLNQPQHF
TGTGCCAGTAGTATCGGGGGACAGTTCCTCAATCAGCCCCAGCATTTT
>TRBJ2-3|TRBD2|few|TRBV7-3
CASSFSGVPDTQYF
TGTGCCAGCAGCTTTAGCGGGGTGCCAGATACGCAGTATTTT
>TRBJ2-7|-|few|TRBV2
CASSEAGQLGYEQYF
TGTGCCAGCAGTGAAGCTGGGCAGCTGGGTTACGAGCAGTACTTC
>TRBJ2-3|TRBD2|few|TRBV7-8
CASRAWGGGADTQYF
TGTGCCAGCAGGGCATGGGGCGGGGGGGCAGATACGCAGTATTTT
>TRBJ1-6|-|-|TRBV6-1
CASSEGDGGNSPLHF
TGTGCCAGCAGTGAAGGAGACGGAGGAAATTCACCCCTCCACTTT
>TRBJ2-5|-|-|TRBV5-1
CASSWAVGGKGETQYF
TGCGCCAGCAGCTGGGCGGTCGGGGGTAAGGGGGAGACCCAGTACTTC
>TRBJ1-1|TRBD1|many|TRBV18
CASSPMGQLRTEAFF
TGTGCCAGCTCACCGATGGGACAGCTAAGGACTGAAGCTTTCTTT
>TRBJ2-3|TRBD2|-|TRBV19
CASSISSGARDTQYF
TGTGCCAGTAGTATAAGCAGCGGGGCTAGAGATACGCAGTATTTT
>TRBJ2-7|TRBD2|-|TRBV28
CASSPPGLVYEQYF
TGTGCCAGCAGCCCCCCCGGACTAGTCTACGAGCAGTACTTC
>TRBJ1-5|TRBD1|-|TRBV7-2
CASSLRLDREGYSNQPQHF
TGTGCCAGCAGCTTACGGTTGGACAGGGAGGGTTATAGCAATCAGCCCCAGCATTTT
>TRBJ1-2|-|-|TRBV27
CASHSLDYGYTF
TGTGCCAGCCACAGTCTGGACTATGGCTACACCTTC
>TRBJ2-2|TRBD1|few|TRBV2
CASNRDRGNTGELFF
TGTGCCAGCAACCGGGACAGGGGGAACACCGGGGAGCTGTTTTTT
>TRBJ2-7|-|few|TRBV7-2
CASSLGRPTIYEQYF
TGTGCCAGCAGCTTAGGCAGGCCGACTATCTACGAGCAGTACTTC
>TRBJ1-2|-|-|TRBV6-1
CASSEGGRNGYTF
TGTGCCAGCAGTGAAGGGGGGAGGAATGGCTACACCTTC
>TRBJ2-7|TRBD2|-|TRBV7-2
CASSPSSGVNSYEQYF
TGTGCCAGCAGCCCAAGCAGCGGGGTGAACTCCTACGAGCAGTACTTC
>TRBJ2-1|TRBD2|-|TRBV15
CATSRDPASGVTYNEQFF
TGTGCCACCAGCAGAGATCCGGCTAGCGGGGTAACCTACAATGAGCAGTTCTTC
>TRBJ2-2|-|-|TRBV9
CASSVNTGTNTGELFF
TGTGCCAGCAGCGTAAATACCGGGACAAACACCGGGGAGCTGTTTTTT
>TRBJ1-5|-|few|TRBV7-9
CASSPRSGQPQHF
TGTGCCAGCAGCCCCCGATCAGGGCAGCCCCAGCATTTT
>TRBJ1-5|-|-|TRBV4-2
CASSRGGPQHF
TGTGCCAGCAGCCGGGGCGGGCCCCAGCATTTT
>TRBJ2-1|TRBD1|few|TRBV6-1
CASSANRGGQFF
TGTGCCAGCAGTGCTAACAGGGGTGGGCAGTTCTTC
>TRBJ2-3|TRBD2|-|TRBV7-7
CASSLSSGHTDTQYF
TGTGCCAGCAGCTTATCTAGCGGCCACACAGATACGCAGTATTTT
>TRBJ1-5|-|few|TRBV7-9
CASSREGGVNNQPQHF
TGTGCCAGCAGCCGCGAAGGGGGGGTTAACAATCAGCCCCAGCATTTT
>TRBJ1-2|-|few|TRBV4-2
CASSLGGANYGYTF
TGTGCCAGCAGCTTGGGAGGAGCTAACTATGGCTACACCTTC
>TRBJ2-2|-|-|TRBV11-2
CASSLRGTNTGELFF
TGTGCCAGCAGCTTAAGGGGCACCAACACCGGGGAGCTGTTTTTT
>TRBJ2-1|TRBD2|few|TRBV5-1
CASCAGGQSYNEQFF
TGCGCCAGCTGCGCGGGGGGGCAATCCTACAATGAGCAGTTCTTC
>TRBJ1-5|-|-|TRBV2
CASSDEGVQPQHF
TGTGCCAGCAGTGACGAGGGGGTTCAGCCCCAGCATTTT
>TRBJ1-6|-|-|TRBV2
CASREIQGGNSPLHF
TGTGCCAGCAGGGAGATACAGGGTGGTAATTCACCCCTCCACTTT
>TRBJ1-5|-|-|TRBV2
CASLGRNSNQPQHF
TGTGCCAGCCTTGGCAGGAATAGCAATCAGCCCCAGCATTTT
>TRBJ2-1|TRBD1|-|TRBV5-1
CASHRDRGTSYNEQFF
TGCGCCAGCCACCGGGACAGGGGGACTTCCTACAATGAGCAGTTCTTC
>TRBJ1-5|TRBD1|many|TRBV7-9
CAIGQGSQPQHF
TGTGCCATCGGACAGGGCAGCCAGCCCCAGCATTTT
>TRBJ2-7|-|-|TRBV4-3
CASSQAGTPYEQYF
TGCGCCAGCAGCCAAGCGGGGACTCCTTACGAGCAGTACTTC
>TRBJ1-1|-|-|TRBV4-3
CASSQEVGNTEAFF
TGCGCCAGCAGCCAAGAGGTCGGGAACACTGAAGCTTTCTTT
>TRBJ2-2|TRBD1|-|TRBV4-2
CASSQVDRVGTGELFF
TGTGCCAGCAGCCAGGTGGACAGGGTAGGCACCGGGGAGCTGTTTTTT
>TRBJ2-5|-|few|TRBV4-3
CASSQDGSAQETQYF
TGCGCCAGCAGCCAGGATGGGAGCGCGCAAGAGACCCAGTACTTC
>TRBJ1-2|TRBD1|-|TRBV7-2
CASSQNRGWGYTF
TGTGCCAGCAGCCAAAACAGGGGTTGGGGCTACACCTTC
>TRBJ1-5|TRBD1|-|TRBV4-2
CASSQDSAGGQPQHF
TGTGCCAGCAGCCAAGATAGCGCAGGGGGTCAGCCCCAGCATTTT
>TRBJ1-2|-|many|TRBV14
CASSGTRSYGYTF
TGTGCCAGCAGCGGGACTCGTTCCTATGGCTACACCTTC
>TRBJ1-5|TRBD1|-|TRBV2
CAISVGQGGSQPQHF
TGTGCCATCAGCGTAGGACAGGGAGGTAGTCAGCCCCAGCATTTT